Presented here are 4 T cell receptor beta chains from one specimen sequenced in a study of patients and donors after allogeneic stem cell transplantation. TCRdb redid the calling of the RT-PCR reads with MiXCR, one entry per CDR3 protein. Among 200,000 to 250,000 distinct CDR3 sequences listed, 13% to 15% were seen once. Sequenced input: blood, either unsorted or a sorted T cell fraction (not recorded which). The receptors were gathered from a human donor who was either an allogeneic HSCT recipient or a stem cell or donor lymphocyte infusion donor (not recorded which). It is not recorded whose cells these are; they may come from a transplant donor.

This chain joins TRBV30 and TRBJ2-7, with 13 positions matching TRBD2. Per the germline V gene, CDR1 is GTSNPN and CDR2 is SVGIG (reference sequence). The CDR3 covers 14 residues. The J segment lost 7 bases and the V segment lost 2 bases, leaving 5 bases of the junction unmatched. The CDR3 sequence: CAWSKGLAGKEQYF. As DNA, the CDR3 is TGTGCCTGGAGTAAGGGACTAGCGGGGAAAGAGCAGTACTTC.

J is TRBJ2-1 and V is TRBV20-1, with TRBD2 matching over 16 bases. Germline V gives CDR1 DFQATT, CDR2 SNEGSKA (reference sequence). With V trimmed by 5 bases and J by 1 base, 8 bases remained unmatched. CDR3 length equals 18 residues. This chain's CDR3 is CSAETGTSGRVSYNEQFF. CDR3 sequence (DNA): TGCAGTGCTGAAACCGGGACTAGCGGGAGGGTTTCCTACAATGAGCAGTTCTTC.

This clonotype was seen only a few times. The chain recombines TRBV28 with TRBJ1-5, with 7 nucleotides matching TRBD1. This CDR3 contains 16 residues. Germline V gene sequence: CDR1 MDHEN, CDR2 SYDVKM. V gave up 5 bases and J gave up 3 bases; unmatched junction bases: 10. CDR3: CASSPIRQGPNQPQHF. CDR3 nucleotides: TGTGCCAGCAGTCCCATCCGACAGGGTCCCAATCAGCCCCAGCATTTT.

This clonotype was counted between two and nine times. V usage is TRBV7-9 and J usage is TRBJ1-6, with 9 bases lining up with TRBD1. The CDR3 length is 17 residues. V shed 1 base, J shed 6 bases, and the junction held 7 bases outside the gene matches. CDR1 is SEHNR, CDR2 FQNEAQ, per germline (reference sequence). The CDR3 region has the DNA TGTGCCAGCAGCTTAGTGGGACAGGGCCTCCCTAATTCACCCCTCCACTTT. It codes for CASSLVGQGLPNSPLHF.